These T cell receptor beta chains were read from a single sample in a study of shared clonotypes between healthy human individuals. The repertoire was sequenced with immunoSEQ multiplex PCR; TCRdb's copy has only in-frame clones and lacks some. Here the sample spans about 660,000 clones, under 80% being singletons. Sample: memory CD4+ T cells sorted from blood. The receptors derive from a woman aged 30 to 39 in good health. Each CDR3 is given with its conserved first and last residue. D genes are given only for firm matches. Size tells how often a clone was seen (once, few, many) or the class of an expanded clone, and some rows leave it out.

J gene | V gene | D gene | clone size | CDR3 DNA | CDR3 protein
TRBJ2-7 | TRBV19 | TRBD2 | - | TGTGCCAGTAGTATAAAGCGGGGGTTCCCCTACGAGCAGTACTTC | CASSIKRGFPYEQYF
TRBJ1-5 | TRBV7-8 | - | - | TGTGCCAGCAGCACAACCGGGCTCTATCAGCCCCAGCATTTT | CASSTTGLYQPQHF
TRBJ1-1 | TRBV2 | TRBD1 | - | TGTGCCAGCAGGGCAGGGGATGGACAGGGAGGCACTGAAGCTTTCTTT | CASRAGDGQGGTEAFF
TRBJ1-1 | TRBV7-2 | TRBD1 | many | TGTGCCAGCAGCCAACAGGGGGACACTGAAGCTTTCTTT | CASSQQGDTEAFF
TRBJ2-3 | TRBV5-1 | TRBD1 | - | TGCGCCAGCAGCCCCGGGACAGGGGCCACAGATACGCAGTATTTT | CASSPGTGATDTQYF
TRBJ2-7 | TRBV5-4 | - | - | TGTGCCAGCAGCGCGGGGGCGGGGGCGGACTACGAGCAGTACTTC | CASSAGAGADYEQYF
TRBJ1-5 | TRBV27 | TRBD1 | few | TGTGCCAGCAGTCCACAGGGGGCGGAACAGCCCCAGCATTTT | CASSPQGAEQPQHF
TRBJ2-3 | TRBV6-5 | - | - | TGTGCCAGCAGTCCCCTTGGCGTGGTAGATACGCAGTATTTT | CASSPLGVVDTQYF
TRBJ2-7 | TRBV6-5 | TRBD2 | - | TGTGCCAGCAGTTACTCGGCTAGCGGGATCTCCTACGAGCAGTACTTC | CASSYSASGISYEQYF
TRBJ1-2 | TRBV30 | - | once | TGTGCCTGGAATACTGGGACATCTGGCTACACCTTC | CAWNTGTSGYTF
TRBJ2-7 | TRBV28 | - | - | TGTGCCAGCAAGGGGGATCCGGCGGGGAGTGGGGTCGACGAGCAGTACTTC | CASKGDPAGSGVDEQYF
TRBJ1-2 | TRBV7-2 | - | - | TGTGCCAGCAGCGCACAACAGGGATCCGCGTGGGGCTACACCTTC | CASSAQQGSAWGYTF
TRBJ2-1 | TRBV28 | TRBD1 | - | TGTGCCAGTTACCCCGGGACAGGGGTATACAATGAGCAGTTCTTC | CASYPGTGVYNEQFF
TRBJ2-5 | TRBV6-1 | TRBD1 | - | TGTGCCAGCAGTGACCTCACGAGACAGGGTTTGGAGACCCAGTACTTC | CASSDLTRQGLETQYF
TRBJ1-5 | TRBV5-1 | - | - | TGCGCCAGCAGCTTGAACCCTGTAAGGGCTAATCAGCCCCAGCATTTT | CASSLNPVRANQPQHF
TRBJ2-5 | TRBV5-6 | - | - | TGTGCCAGCAGGTCCCGGGTGGGGGACCAGACCCAGTACTTC | CASRSRVGDQTQYF
TRBJ1-1 | TRBV27 | TRBD1 | once | TGTGCCAGCCAAAGACAGGGGGGCACTGAAGCTTTCTTT | CASQRQGGTEAFF
TRBJ1-4 | TRBV28 | - | - | TGTGCCAGCAGTCCAGGAATCGTTAATGAAAAACTGTTTTTT | CASSPGIVNEKLFF
TRBJ1-1 | TRBV7-9 | - | many | TGTGCCAGCAGCTTAGAGGGGAACACTGAAGCTTTCTTT | CASSLEGNTEAFF
TRBJ2-3 | TRBV7-7 | - | - | TGTGCCAGCAGCCCGGGCCCGCGAGAGGCGCAGTATTTT | CASSPGPREAQYF
TRBJ2-5 | TRBV7-6 | TRBD2 | - | TGTGCCAGCAGCTTATTCAGCGGGAGTGGTCAAGAGACCCAGTACTTC | CASSLFSGSGQETQYF
TRBJ2-3 | TRBV11-2 | TRBD2 | once | TGTGCCAGCAGCCTCGCTCTTCGGGCGGGAGTCACAGATACGCAGTATTTT | CASSLALRAGVTDTQYF
TRBJ1-2 | TRBV5-1 | TRBD1 | - | TGCGCCAGCAGCCCGGGACAGGGGATCCTGGGCTACACCTTC | CASSPGQGILGYTF
TRBJ2-1 | TRBV11-3 | - | few | TGTGCCAGCAGCTTAAACAGGGTGGGCTCCTACAATGAGCAGTTCTTC | CASSLNRVGSYNEQFF
TRBJ1-5 | TRBV25-1 | TRBD1 | many | TGTGCCAGCAGTGAACCAGGACAGGTCAACAATCAGCCCCAGCATTTT | CASSEPGQVNNQPQHF
TRBJ1-3 | TRBV28 | TRBD1 | - | TGTGCCAGCAGTTCCGGACAGGATTGGGGCACCATATATTTT | CASSSGQDWGTIYF
TRBJ1-3 | TRBV6-5 | TRBD1 | - | TGTGCCAGCAGCTCCGGACAGGGTGACGGAAACACCATATATTTT | CASSSGQGDGNTIYF
TRBJ2-7 | TRBV7-9 | - | - | TGTGCCAGCAGCTTACGTGACGAGCAGTACTTC | CASSLRDEQYF
TRBJ2-7 | TRBV6-6 | TRBD2 | - | TGTGCCAGCAGTTCTTATAGCGGGAACGAGCAGTACTTC | CASSSYSGNEQYF
TRBJ1-2 | TRBV18 | - | many | TGTGCCAGCTCACCACGGTCAGACCCAAACTATGGCTACACCTTC | CASSPRSDPNYGYTF
TRBJ2-3 | TRBV10-2 | - | - | TGCGCCAGCAGTGAGTCGAAGAGGGTTGGCGGCCCTCGCACAGATACGCAGTATTTT | CASSESKRVGGPRTDTQYF
TRBJ1-5 | TRBV27 | - | few | TGTGCCAGCAGTCCTGAGACAGGTCAAAGCAATCAGCCCCAGCATTTT | CASSPETGQSNQPQHF
TRBJ2-3 | TRBV5-1 | TRBD2 | few | TGCGCCAGCAGCTTGACAGCGGGAGTTGGAGATACGCAGTATTTT | CASSLTAGVGDTQYF
TRBJ2-7 | TRBV5-1 | TRBD1 | - | TGCGCCAGCAGCAAAGGACAGGGATCCTACGAGCAGTACTTC | CASSKGQGSYEQYF
TRBJ1-1 | TRBV10-3 | - | - | TGTGCCAGCACCGGGACCGAGAACACTGAAGCTTTCTTT | CASTGTENTEAFF
TRBJ2-1 | TRBV11-2 | TRBD2 | - | TGTGCCAGCAGCCCCTCGGCGGGAGAGTACAATGAGCAGTTCTTC | CASSPSAGEYNEQFF
TRBJ2-1 | TRBV7-9 | - | once | TGTGCCAGCAGCTTTTCAGCGGGCCTTAATGAGCAGTTCTTC | CASSFSAGLNEQFF
TRBJ2-7 | TRBV5-1 | - | - | TGCGCCAGCAGCTCCGGGACAGAAGGAGGGGAGCAGTACTTC | CASSSGTEGGEQYF
TRBJ2-7 | TRBV27 | - | - | TGTGCCAGCAGTGGTAGCGGGACAGCCTACGAGCAGTACTTC | CASSGSGTAYEQYF
TRBJ2-3 | TRBV18 | - | - | TGTGCCAGCTCACCTCGACAGGCCCCTAGCACAGATACGCAGTATTTT | CASSPRQAPSTDTQYF
TRBJ2-5 | TRBV7-9 | - | - | TGTGCCAGCAGCTTAGTGGGGGGGCAGAGCCAAGAGACCCAGTACTTC | CASSLVGGQSQETQYF
TRBJ2-3 | TRBV7-2 | - | - | TGTGCCAGCAGCCCAACTACAGATACGCAGTATTTT | CASSPTTDTQYF
TRBJ2-3 | TRBV9 | - | - | TGTGCCAGCAGCGTCGCTCCGGGACAAAGCACAGATACGCAGTATTTT | CASSVAPGQSTDTQYF
TRBJ2-3 | TRBV5-1 | - | - | TGCGCCAGCAGCAATGGCCGGGTGGGCACAGATACGCAGTATTTT | CASSNGRVGTDTQYF
TRBJ2-7 | TRBV7-3 | TRBD1 | - | TGTGCCAGCAGCTCTACCGACAGGGGCCCCTACGAGCAGTACTTC | CASSSTDRGPYEQYF
TRBJ2-7 | TRBV14 | TRBD2 | - | TGTGCCAGCAGAAATGGGACTAGGAGCCACGAGCAGTACTTC | CASRNGTRSHEQYF
TRBJ2-1 | TRBV7-6 | TRBD1 | - | TGTGCCAGCAGCTTCGGGACAGCCTACAATGAGCAGTTCTTC | CASSFGTAYNEQFF
TRBJ2-5 | TRBV11-2 | - | many | TGTGCCAGCAGCTTAGCATCAGGGTCAGGAGCCCAGTACTTC | CASSLASGSGAQYF
TRBJ1-5 | TRBV19 | - | - | TGTGCCAGTAGTAAGAGGGGCCGGGATAGCAATCAGCCCCAGCATTTT | CASSKRGRDSNQPQHF
TRBJ2-1 | TRBV7-8 | - | once | TGTGCCAGCAGCTTGGGGTCCTGGGGATTGAATGAGCAGTTCTTC | CASSLGSWGLNEQFF
TRBJ1-1 | TRBV5-1 | TRBD1 | - | TGCGCCAGCAGCTTATCCCCGGACAGGGCCACGGCTTTCTTT | CASSLSPDRATAFF
TRBJ2-3 | TRBV7-9 | TRBD2 | - | TGTGCCAGCGAGACCGGAGCGGGAGAAACAGATACGCAGTATTTT | CASETGAGETDTQYF
TRBJ1-4 | TRBV2 | - | once | TGTGCCAGCAGTGCGCCGCATTCTAATGAAAAACTGTTTTTT | CASSAPHSNEKLFF
TRBJ1-5 | TRBV6-6 | - | - | TGTGCCAGCAGTCTAGGACACAGCAATCAGCCCCAGCATTTT | CASSLGHSNQPQHF
TRBJ2-3 | TRBV29-1 | TRBD2 | - | TGCAGCCCTATAGCGGGGCCAGATACGCAGTATTTT | CSPIAGPDTQYF
TRBJ1-4 | TRBV7-3 | TRBD1 | - | TGTGCCAGCAGCCTCCAGGGGGGGGCTAATGAAAAACTGTTTTTT | CASSLQGGANEKLFF
TRBJ2-5 | TRBV6-5 | - | - | TGTGCCAGCATGGGGAGCGGAGAGACCCAGTACTTC | CASMGSGETQYF
TRBJ2-1 | TRBV2 | - | - | TGTGCCAGCACTACAGGTTATGGTGAGCAGTTCTTC | CASTTGYGEQFF
TRBJ2-1 | TRBV4-1 | - | few | TGCGCCAGCAGCCAAGATAGGTGGGAGACCTACAATGAGCAGTTCTTC | CASSQDRWETYNEQFF